These 5 T cell receptor beta chains came from one sample sequenced in a study of blood T cells in healthy people across ages. Using a J-beta primer mix together with a sample-barcoded 5' primer, a second PCR was run for about 7 to 12 cycles. TCRdb processed the 5' RACE reads anew with MiXCR; each CDR3 protein has one entry. The sample records hundreds of thousands of distinct CDR3 sequences, roughly 41% being singletons. Sequences were obtained from blood. The source of these receptors is a man older than 75 in good health.

The chain recombines TRBV12-3 or TRBV12-4 with TRBJ1-5; D ambiguous. V was trimmed by 3 bases and J by 4 bases, leaving 13 bases between them. The CDR3 runs 15 residues. The CDR3, as DNA: TGTGCCAGCAGTTTTGGAGGGTCTGGAAATCAGCCCCAGCATTTT. Translation gives CASSFGGSGNQPQHF.

The V and J genes are TRBV27 and TRBJ2-5; D remains unclear. Gene TRBJ2-7 matches the end of the DNA better, so the J call may be wrong. The CDR3 is 15 amino acids. Germline values: CDR1 MNHEY, CDR2 SMNVEV (reference sequence). DNA for the CDR3: TGTGCCAGCAGTTTTACCCTGACACCTACCTACGAGCAGTACTTC. Translating gives CASSFTLTPTYEQYF.

This chain connects TRBV27 to TRBJ2-7; 10 bases line up with TRBD2. This CDR3 is 16 amino acids long. Germline V CDR1 and CDR2: MNHEY, SMNVEV (reference sequence). The trim removed 5 bases at V and 5 bases at J, leaving 12 bases unmatched. The CDR3: CASSPGRAGGFNEQYF. The CDR3 DNA reads as TGTGCCAGCAGTCCCGGGAGAGCGGGGGGGTTTAACGAGCAGTACTTC.

V is TRBV5-1 and J is TRBJ2-5; 12 bases agree with TRBD2. This CDR3 comprises 16 residues. The germline V gene encodes CDR1 SGHRS and CDR2 YFSETQ. V trimming: 3 bases; J trimming: 1 base; junction bases outside the gene matches: 4. The CDR3 DNA reads as TGCGCCAGCAGCTCTTCACTAGCGGGGGGCCAAGAGACCCAGTACTTC. It translates to CASSSSLAGGQETQYF.

This rearrangement joins TRBV28 to TRBJ2-7, with 9 bases identical to TRBD1. The CDR3 runs 14 residues. V gave up 8 bases and J gave up 12 bases; unmatched junction bases: 17. Germline loops: CDR1 MDHEN, CDR2 SYDVKM. CDR3 DNA sequence: TGTGCCAGCGGTACCTGGGACAGGGTTAATGATCTGTACTTC. Translating it yields CASGTWDRVNDLYF. Full variable domain (outside the CDR3, taken from reference TRBV28 and TRBJ2-7): DVKVTQSSRYLVKRTGEKVFLECVQDMDHENMFWYRQDPGLGLRLIYFSYDVKMKEKGDIPEGYSVSREKKERFSLILESASTNQTSMYLCASGTWDRVNDLYFGPGTRLTVT.